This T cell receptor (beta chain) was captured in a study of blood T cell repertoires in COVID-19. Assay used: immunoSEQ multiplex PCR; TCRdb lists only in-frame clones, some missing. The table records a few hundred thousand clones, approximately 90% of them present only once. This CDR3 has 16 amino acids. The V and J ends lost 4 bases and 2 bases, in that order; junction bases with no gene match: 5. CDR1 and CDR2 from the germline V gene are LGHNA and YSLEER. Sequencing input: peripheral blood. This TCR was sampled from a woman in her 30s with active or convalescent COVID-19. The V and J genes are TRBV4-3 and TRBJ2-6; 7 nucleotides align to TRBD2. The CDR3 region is CASSRGGGAGANVLTF. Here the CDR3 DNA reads TGCGCCAGCAGCCGCGGTGGGGGGGCTGGGGCCAACGTCCTGACTTTC.